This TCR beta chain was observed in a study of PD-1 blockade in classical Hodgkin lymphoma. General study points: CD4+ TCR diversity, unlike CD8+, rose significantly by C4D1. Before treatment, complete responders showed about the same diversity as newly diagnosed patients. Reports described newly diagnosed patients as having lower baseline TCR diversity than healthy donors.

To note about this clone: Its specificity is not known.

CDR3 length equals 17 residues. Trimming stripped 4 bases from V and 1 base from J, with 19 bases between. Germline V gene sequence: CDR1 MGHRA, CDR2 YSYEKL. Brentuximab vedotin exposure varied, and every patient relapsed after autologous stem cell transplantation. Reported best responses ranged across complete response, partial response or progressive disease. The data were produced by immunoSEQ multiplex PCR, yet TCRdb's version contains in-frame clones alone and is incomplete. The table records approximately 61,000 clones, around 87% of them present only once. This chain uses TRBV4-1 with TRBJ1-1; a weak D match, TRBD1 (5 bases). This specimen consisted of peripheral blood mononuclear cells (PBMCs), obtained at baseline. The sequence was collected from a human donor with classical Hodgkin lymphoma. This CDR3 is CASSLKTPTDSNTEAFF. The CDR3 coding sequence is TGCGCCAGCAGCCTAAAAACCCCGACAGACTCGAACACTGAAGCTTTCTTT.